This T cell receptor (beta chain) was captured in a study of beta chain features in type 1 diabetes. Turning to the study itself: The study examined around 100 million sorted cells across all samples.

Germline V gives CDR1 SEHNR, CDR2 FQNEAQ (reference sequence). The CDR3 runs 12 residues. Trimming pared 8 bases from V and 2 bases from J, leaving 4 bases between. CD45RO/CCR7/CD25/CD127/CD95/CD27 staining was used to isolate CD4+ naive, central memory, regulatory and stem cell-like memory cells by sorting. Every isolated RNA sample was fully reverse transcribed, so sequencing captured expressed TCRB transcripts. Clones were read by immunoSEQ multiplex PCR, and TCRdb kept only the in-frame ones, dropping some. In the table there are more than 150,000 clones, more than 9.5% of which are singletons. Sequencing was performed on central memory CD4+ T cells from blood. This chain uses TRBV7-9 with TRBJ2-6; D uncertain. This clonotype was sampled from a man in his late teens or twenties in good health. CDR3 in amino acids: CASGAGANVLTF. The CDR3 coding sequence is TGTGCCAGCGGGGCTGGGGCCAACGTCCTGACTTTC.